This TCR beta chain was recovered during a study of cytomegalovirus exposure and HLA in healthy donors. The CDR3 is 14 amino acids. Deletions cut 6 bases from V and 4 bases from J, with 14 bases between. Germline V gene lookup returns CDR1 KGHSH and CDR2 LQKENI. A multiplex PCR was run with 60 Vbeta primers and 13 Jbeta primers. Assay: immunoSEQ multiplex PCR; the TCRdb copy retains only in-frame clones and omits some. The sample lists over 150,000 clones; 75% to 85% were seen once. This chain links TRBV18 with TRBJ2-3; D is perhaps TRBD1 (5 bases). This TCR was sampled from a girl aged 10-17 years in good health and CMV-seropositive. The sample was PBMCs. The CDR3 reads CASSPDQGPDTQYF. CDR3 sequence (DNA): TGTGCCAGCTCTCCGGATCAGGGTCCAGATACGCAGTATTTT.